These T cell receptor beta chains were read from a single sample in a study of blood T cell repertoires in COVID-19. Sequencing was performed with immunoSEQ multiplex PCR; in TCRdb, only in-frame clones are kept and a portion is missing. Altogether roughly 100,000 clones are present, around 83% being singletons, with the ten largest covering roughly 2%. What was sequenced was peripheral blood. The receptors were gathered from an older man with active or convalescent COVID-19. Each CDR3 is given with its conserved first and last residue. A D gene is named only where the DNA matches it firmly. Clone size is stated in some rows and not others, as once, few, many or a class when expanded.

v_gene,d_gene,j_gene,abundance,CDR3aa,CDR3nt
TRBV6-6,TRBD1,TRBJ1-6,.,CASSSDRGQGSPLHF,TGTGCCAGCAGCTCAGACAGGGGGCAGGGTTCACCCCTCCACTTT
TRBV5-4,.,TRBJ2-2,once,CASSSPQGFSTGELFF,TGTGCCAGCAGCTCACCCCAGGGGTTTAGCACCGGGGAGCTGTTTTTT
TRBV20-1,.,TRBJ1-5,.,CSALLSGTQHF,TGCAGTGCTCTCCTCTCAGGCACCCAGCATTTT
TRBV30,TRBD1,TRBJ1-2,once,CAWSVGRGLSNYGYTF,TGTGCCTGGAGTGTGGGCAGGGGGCTGTCTAACTATGGCTACACCTTC
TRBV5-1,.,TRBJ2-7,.,CASSLAQAYEQYF,TGCGCCAGCAGCTTGGCACAGGCCTACGAGCAGTACTTC
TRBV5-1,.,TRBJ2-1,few,CASKPPGLERSEQFF,TGCGCCAGCAAACCTCCGGGACTTGAGAGGAGTGAGCAGTTCTTC
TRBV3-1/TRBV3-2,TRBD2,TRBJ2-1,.,CASSQTGRGATYNEQFF,TGTGCCAGCAGCCAAACAGGGCGGGGGGCCACCTACAATGAGCAGTTCTTC
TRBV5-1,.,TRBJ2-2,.,CASSLDSANTGELFF,TGCGCCAGCAGCTTGGACAGTGCGAACACCGGGGAGCTGTTTTTT
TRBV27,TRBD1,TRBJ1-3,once,CASKGQGPGNTIYF,TGTGCCAGCAAGGGACAGGGACCCGGAAACACCATATATTTT
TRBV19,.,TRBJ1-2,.,CASSIRTRKNYGYTF,TGTGCCAGTAGTATCCGGACACGGAAAAACTATGGCTACACCTTC
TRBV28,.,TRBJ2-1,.,CASTQGPISYNEQFF,TGTGCCAGCACCCAGGGGCCAATCTCCTACAATGAGCAGTTCTTC
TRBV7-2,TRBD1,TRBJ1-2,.,CASSPGDRNYGYTF,TGTGCCAGCAGCCCCGGGGACAGGAACTATGGCTACACCTTC
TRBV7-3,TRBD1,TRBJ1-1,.,CASSRQGNTEAFF,TGTGCCAGCAGCCGACAGGGTAACACTGAAGCTTTCTTT
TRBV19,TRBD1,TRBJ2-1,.,CASSRPGQGQGNEQFF,TGTGCCAGTAGCCGCCCCGGACAGGGCCAGGGGAATGAGCAGTTCTTC
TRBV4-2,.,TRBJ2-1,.,CASSLPEGGRDEQFF,TGTGCCAGCAGCCTCCCAGAGGGGGGGAGAGATGAGCAGTTCTTC
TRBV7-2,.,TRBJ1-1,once,CASSPPGHRGENTEAFF,TGTGCCAGCAGCCCACCGGGCCACCGCGGGGAGAACACTGAAGCTTTCTTT
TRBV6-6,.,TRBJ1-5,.,CASRPGQNNQPQHF,TGTGCCAGCAGACCGGGACAAAACAATCAGCCCCAGCATTTT
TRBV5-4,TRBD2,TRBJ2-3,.,CASSLRLAGDTDTQYF,TGTGCCAGCAGCCTAAGACTAGCGGGGGACACAGATACGCAGTATTTT
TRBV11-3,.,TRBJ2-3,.,CASSKGLRTDTQYF,TGTGCCAGCAGCAAGGGACTCCGCACAGATACGCAGTATTTT
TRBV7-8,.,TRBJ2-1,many,CASSLPGLGEQFF,TGTGCCAGCAGCCTACCAGGACTTGGTGAGCAGTTCTTC
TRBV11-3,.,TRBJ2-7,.,CASSLSGISYEQYF,TGTGCCAGCAGCTTATCCGGGATCTCCTACGAGCAGTACTTC
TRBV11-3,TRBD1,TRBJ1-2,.,CASSLGQGAKGYTF,TGTGCCAGCAGCTTAGGACAGGGGGCGAAGGGCTACACCTTC
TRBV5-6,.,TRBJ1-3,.,CASNHYREGGNTIYF,TGTGCCAGCAACCATTACAGGGAAGGAGGAAACACCATATATTTT
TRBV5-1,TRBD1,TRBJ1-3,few,CASSPLGTDASGNTIYF,TGCGCCAGCAGCCCCCTTGGGACAGACGCCTCTGGAAACACCATATATTTT
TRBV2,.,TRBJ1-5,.,CASSGVGGNQPQHF,TGTGCCAGCAGTGGGGTCGGGGGCAATCAGCCCCAGCATTTT
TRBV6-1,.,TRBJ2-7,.,CASSEDTGFAFYEQYF,TGTGCCAGCAGTGAAGATACCGGGTTCGCCTTCTACGAGCAGTACTTC
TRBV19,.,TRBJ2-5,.,CASRPGGARETQYF,TGTGCCAGTAGGCCCGGGGGTGCGCGCGAGACCCAGTACTTC
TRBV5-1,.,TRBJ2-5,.,CASSLGQVQETQYF,TGCGCCAGCAGCTTGGGGCAGGTGCAAGAGACCCAGTACTTC
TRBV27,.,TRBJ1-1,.,CASSPLSRGRSTEAFF,TGTGCCAGCAGTCCCCTTTCGCGGGGTCGTAGCACTGAAGCTTTCTTT
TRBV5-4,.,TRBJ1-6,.,CASSLQSNSPLHF,TGTGCCAGCAGCTTGCAATCAAATTCACCCCTCCACTTT
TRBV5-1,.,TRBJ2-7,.,CASSLGLGHGEASYEQYF,TGCGCCAGCAGCTTGGGATTAGGGCATGGGGAGGCATCCTACGAGCAGTACTTC
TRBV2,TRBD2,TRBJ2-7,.,CASSVAGGSSYEQYF,TGTGCCAGCAGTGTAGCGGGGGGATCATCCTACGAGCAGTACTTC
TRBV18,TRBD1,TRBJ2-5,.,CASSIQGAGETQYF,TGTGCCAGCTCAATACAGGGGGCCGGTGAGACCCAGTACTTC
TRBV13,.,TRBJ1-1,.,CASSLTGDPNTEAFF,TGTGCCAGCAGCTTAACGGGGGATCCGAACACTGAAGCTTTCTTT
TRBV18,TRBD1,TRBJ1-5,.,CASSPQTGELPQHF,TGTGCCAGCTCACCACAGACAGGGGAACTGCCCCAGCATTTT
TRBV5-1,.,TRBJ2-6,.,CASSTASGANVLTF,TGCGCCAGCAGCACAGCCTCTGGGGCCAACGTCCTGACTTTC
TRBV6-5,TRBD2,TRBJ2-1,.,CASSYSRLANEQFF,TGTGCCAGCAGTTACTCGAGACTAGCGAATGAGCAGTTCTTC
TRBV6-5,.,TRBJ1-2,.,CASNLSGVGYTF,TGTGCCAGCAACCTCTCAGGGGTAGGCTACACCTTC
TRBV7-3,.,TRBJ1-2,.,CASSLGSADSKIGYTF,TGTGCCAGCAGCTTAGGTTCAGCGGATTCTAAAATTGGCTACACCTTC
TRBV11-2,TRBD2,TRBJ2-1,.,CASSSSLAGESLSYNEQFF,TGTGCCAGCAGCTCCTCACTAGCGGGGGAGTCCCTCTCCTACAATGAGCAGTTCTTC
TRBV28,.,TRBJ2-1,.,CASSLTQLYNEQFF,TGTGCCAGCAGTTTGACACAGTTATACAATGAGCAGTTCTTC
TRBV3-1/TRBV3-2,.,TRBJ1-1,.,CASSQDVGPNTEAFF,TGTGCCAGCAGCCAAGATGTGGGGCCGAACACTGAAGCTTTCTTT